A selection of T cell receptor beta chains follows, all from one sample in a study of post-analysis software for immune sequencing data. Each CDR3 protein is one row after TCRdb ran MiXCR on the PCR reads. The sample has 820,000 or so distinct CDR3 sequences, 53% seen once. Sequenced input: blood. These receptors all stem from a girl aged 5-17 years with multiple sclerosis. Both conserved end residues are part of each CDR3. The size field is filled for only some rows; it gives once, few, many or a size class.

TRBJ2-3 | - | TRBV2 | CASSSQIDTQYF
TRBJ1-1 | - | TRBV29-1 | CSVEPPTGAEAFF
TRBJ2-1 | few | TRBV12-5 | CASGLPPSSGGARYFYNEQFF
TRBJ2-3 | - | TRBV5-1 | CASSLDGATPLGTQYF
TRBJ1-1 | - | TRBV4-2 | CASSQDLVGDTEAFF
TRBJ1-2 | - | TRBV20-1 | CSALAGTGGAEGYTF
TRBJ2-1 | - | TRBV29-1 | CSATSGRSPYNEQFF
TRBJ1-5 | - | TRBV28 | CASSRIRVTSGGNQPQHF
TRBJ2-5 | few | TRBV7-3 | CASSPGGGGQETQYF
TRBJ2-5 | - | TRBV12-3/TRBV12-4 | CASRDFWTGKETQYF
TRBJ2-2 | - | TRBV2 | CASSVVQQTGELFF
TRBJ1-1 | - | TRBV12-3/TRBV12-4 | CASIPGPGEAFF
TRBJ1-1 | - | TRBV24-1 | CATSDARGTEAFF
TRBJ2-1 | once | TRBV5-1 | CASSPPGAGVSNEQFF
TRBJ2-5 | - | TRBV9 | CASSGLAVWDRQYF
TRBJ2-1 | - | TRBV2 | CASQKETGAYNEQFF
TRBJ2-7 | - | TRBV5-1 | CASSQGLALAYEQYF
TRBJ2-1 | - | TRBV27 | CASSTLAGGRNNEQFF
TRBJ2-5 | - | TRBV7-3 | CASSPGAGGFETQYF
TRBJ2-1 | - | TRBV2 | CAGSPRSVSSYNEQFF
TRBJ1-2 | - | TRBV20-1 | CSARADHGDGPAIGYTF
TRBJ2-3 | few | TRBV4-1 | CASSQDSGGGRTDTQYF
TRBJ1-1 | - | TRBV5-1 | CASSLSQVMNTEAFF
TRBJ1-1 | few | TRBV12-3/TRBV12-4 | CASRGGTGNTEAFF
TRBJ2-7 | - | TRBV7-2 | CASSLAQLAYEQYF
TRBJ2-1 | - | TRBV12-3/TRBV12-4 | CASSQREVSNEQFF
TRBJ2-7 | - | TRBV20-1 | CSARGLVGNGEQYF
TRBJ2-1 | - | TRBV6-5 | CASSYAQGFGQFF
TRBJ2-1 | few | TRBV29-1 | CSSEGTSGNNEQFF
TRBJ2-3 | - | TRBV20-1 | CSARDQLTGPWDTQYF
TRBJ2-5 | - | TRBV9 | CASSLTRSSAETQYF
TRBJ2-7 | - | TRBV20-1 | CSAGGQGKVYEQYF
TRBJ1-1 | - | TRBV30 | CACPQIGAFF
- | - | TRBV5-1 | CASSPVSGLAGYHYEQYF
TRBJ2-1 | many | TRBV20-1 | CSAPTGLADYNEQFF
TRBJ2-5 | - | TRBV7-6 | CASSLEGAGETQYF
TRBJ2-1 | - | TRBV9 | CASSVAVRQEQFF
TRBJ2-3 | - | TRBV5-1 | CASSFIPDRGQYF
TRBJ2-1 | few | TRBV29-1 | CSVPGLAGGHEQFF
TRBJ1-1 | - | TRBV28 | CASSGYLNTEAFF
TRBJ2-7 | few | TRBV29-1 | CSVGPTPYEQYF
TRBJ1-4 | few | TRBV15 | CATSSLAMNEKLFF
TRBJ2-7 | - | TRBV12-3/TRBV12-4 | CASRPSASAYEQYF
TRBJ2-7 | - | TRBV29-1 | CSVGPGTRDEQYF
- | - | TRBV18 | CAGSRDKFYEQYF
TRBJ2-7 | - | TRBV12-3/TRBV12-4 | CASSSGTGSYEQDF